Below, 31 T cell receptor beta chains from the same sample are listed, as sequenced in a study of cytomegalovirus exposure and HLA in healthy donors. 13 Jbeta primers and 60 Vbeta primers were used for the PCR. Profiling relied on immunoSEQ multiplex PCR, and the TCRdb table lists in-frame clones only, not all of them. The table shows 100,000 to 150,000 clones, with around three quarters occurring only once. Source material: PBMCs. The receptor source for this set is a female donor in good health and CMV-seronegative.

The genes are TRBV5-6 and TRBJ2-7; 11 bases fit TRBD2. Per the germline V gene, CDR1 is SGHDT and CDR2 is YYEEEE. J gave up 7 bases and V 0 bases, and 3 bases lay outside the gene matches. CDR3 length: 14 residues. The CDR3: CASSLGLAGSEQYF. The DNA for the CDR3 is TGTGCCAGCAGCTTGGGACTAGCGGGGTCGGAGCAGTACTTC.

The rearrangement joins TRBV18 to TRBJ2-3, with TRBD1 matching 7 bases. Germline V gives CDR1 KGHSH, CDR2 LQKENI. CDR3 length equals 16 residues. Trimming at V came to 5 bases and at J to 2 bases, leaving 10 bases not matched to a gene. The CDR3: CASSSLYRGSTDTQYF. As DNA, the CDR3 is TGTGCCAGCTCATCATTATACAGGGGTTCCACAGATACGCAGTATTTT.

This chain uses TRBV5-1 with TRBJ2-2, with D unresolved. Germline assignment: CDR1 SGHRS and CDR2 YFSETQ. CDR3 length: 15 amino acids. V was shortened by 0 bases and J by 1 base, with 7 bases between the two germline ends. CDR3 DNA: TGCGCCAGCAGCTTGGCTCGGGTGAACACCGGGGAGCTGTTTTTT. Translating gives CASSLARVNTGELFF. Using reference TRBV5-1 and TRBJ2-2 for the parts outside the CDR3, the full variable domain is KAGVTQTPRYLIKTRGQQVTLSCSPISGHRSVSWYQQTPGQGLQFLFEYFSETQRNKGNFPGRFSGRQFSNSRSEMNVSTLELGDSALYLCASSLARVNTGELFFGEGSRLTVL.

The rearrangement links TRBV11-2 to TRBJ2-7; D gene uncertain. Trimming removed 0 bases at V and 0 bases at J, with 3 bases between. The length of the CDR3 is 13 residues. Germline V gives CDR1 SGHAT, CDR2 FQNNGV. CDR3 DNA: TGTGCCAGCAGCTTAGATCTCTCCTACGAGCAGTACTTC. Protein: CASSLDLSYEQYF.

J is TRBJ2-3 and V is TRBV6-1; D is unclear. V was cut by 4 bases and J by 3 bases, with 5 bases left in between. The length of the CDR3 is 12 residues. Germline CDR1 and CDR2: MNHNS and SASEGT. CDR3 protein: CASSGPTDTQYF. The CDR3 DNA reads as TGTGCCAGCAGTGGTCCGACAGATACGCAGTATTTT.

V and J are TRBV5-1 and TRBJ2-7, with D perhaps matching TRBD2 (5 bases). Trimming cost V 0 bases and J 2 bases, with 15 bases left between them. CDR1 SGHRS and CDR2 YFSETQ come from the germline V gene. The CDR3 length is 16 residues. The CDR3 DNA reads TGCGCCAGCAGCTTGGGGACCCTCGACGGGACCTACGAGCAGTACTTC. This translates into CASSLGTLDGTYEQYF.

This chain links TRBV5-8 with TRBJ2-3; TRBD1 matches 11 bases. This CDR3 has 17 residues. Germline trimming cut 2 bases from V and 1 base from J; bases unmatched to any gene: 6. In germline, CDR1 is SGHTS, CDR2 YDEGEE. The CDR3 nucleotides read TGTGCCAGCAGCTTTCGCGGGACAGGGGGACGCACAGATACGCAGTATTTT. As protein: CASSFRGTGGRTDTQYF.

This clone was recorded only once. The chain uses TRBV7-3 and TRBJ2-3; a possible D gene is TRBD2 (6 bases). The length of the CDR3 is 14 residues. Trimming cost V 1 base and J 3 bases, with 8 bases left between them. Germline lookup yields CDR1 SGHTA and CDR2 FQGTGA. The CDR3 DNA sequence: TGTGCCAGCAGCTTAATGGGGAGGACAGATACGCAGTATTTT. It codes for CASSLMGRTDTQYF.

This clone turned up a few times. The V and J genes are TRBV21-1 and TRBJ2-5; the table's D gene call, TRBD1, was not cross checked with the DNA. TRBV21-1 is a known pseudogene. CDR3 length: 16 residues. CDR3 DNA sequence: TGTGCCAGCAGCATGGGAGGACAGGCGGTTCGGGAGACCCAGTACTTC. Its translation is CASSMGGQAVRETQYF.

The chain is built from TRBV30 and TRBJ2-7, with unresolved D. V was cut by 0 bases and J by 5 bases, with 5 bases left in between. The CDR3 covers 11 residues. Germline CDR1 GTSNPN, CDR2 SVGIG (reference sequence). CDR3 in amino acids: CAWSVRNEQYF. As DNA, the CDR3 is TGTGCCTGGAGTGTCAGAAACGAGCAGTACTTC.

V is TRBV15 and J is TRBJ2-1, with TRBD2 matching over 12 bases. The CDR3 is 17 residues long. CDR1 LNHNV and CDR2 YYDKDF come from the germline V gene (reference sequence). V was clipped by 0 bases and J by 7 bases; unmatched bases: 7. The CDR3 is CATSREDGLAGYNEQFF. CDR3 in DNA: TGTGCCACCAGCAGAGAGGATGGACTAGCGGGGTATAATGAGCAGTTCTTC. Full variable domain (outside the CDR3, taken from reference TRBV15 and TRBJ2-1): DAMVIQNPRYQVTQFGKPVTLSCSQTLNHNVMYWYQQKSSQAPKLLFHYYDKDFNNEADTPDNFQSRRPNTSFCFLDIRSPGLGDTAMYLCATSREDGLAGYNEQFFGPGTRLTVL.

The chain couples TRBV5-1 to TRBJ2-1; TRBD1 agrees at 7 bases. V trimming: 4 bases; J trimming: 3 bases; junction bases outside the gene matches: 7. Per germline, CDR1 SGHRS and CDR2 YFSETQ. This CDR3 has 15 amino acids. The CDR3 is CASSVAGTDYNEQFF. In DNA form, the CDR3 reads TGCGCCAGCAGCGTAGCCGGGACAGACTACAATGAGCAGTTCTTC.

Notes on this clone: This sample also contains other DNA sequences that code for the same CDR3. V usage is TRBV19 and J usage is TRBJ2-4; a possible D gene is TRBD1 (5 bases). Trimming took 4 bases from V and 1 from J, leaving 11 bases between them. The CDR3 consists of 15 residues. Germline V gene data show CDR1 as LNHDA and CDR2 as SQIVND (reference sequence). CDR3 residues: CASSKGAGAKNIQYF. Written as DNA, the CDR3 is TGTGCCAGTAGTAAAGGGGCAGGGGCCAAAAACATTCAGTACTTC. The full variable domain, in which reference TRBV19 and TRBJ2-4 provide the parts outside the CDR3, is DGGITQSPKYLFRKEGQNVTLSCEQNLNHDAMYWYRQDPGQGLRLIYYSQIVNDFQKGDIAEGYSVSREKKESFPLTVTSAQKNPTAFYLCASSKGAGAKNIQYFGAGTRLSVL.

This clone was counted only a few times. The rearrangement joins TRBV6-1 to TRBJ1-1; a weak D match, TRBD1 (5 bases). V was trimmed by 4 bases and J by 2 bases, leaving 11 bases between them. The CDR3 covers 14 residues. Germline V lookup: CDR1 MNHNS, CDR2 SASEGT. The CDR3 nucleotides are TGTGCCAGCAGTGGGAAGACAGAAAACACTGAAGCTTTCTTT. This sequence encodes CASSGKTENTEAFF.

The J gene is TRBJ1-2, the V gene TRBV28; 9 bases align to TRBD1. V trimming: 5 bases; J trimming: 6 bases; junction bases outside the gene matches: 13. This CDR3 has 16 residues. The germline V gene has CDR1 MDHEN and CDR2 SYDVKM. In DNA, the CDR3 is TGTGCCAGCAGTGGACGACAGGGGGGCGCGAGGGATGGCTACACCTTC. Amino acids: CASSGRQGGARDGYTF.

In its sample, this clone was seen once. This rearrangement joins TRBV10-2 to TRBJ2-7, with 9 bases fitting TRBD2. CDR3 length equals 15 residues. From germline, CDR1 is WSHSY and CDR2 SAAADI. J lost 2 bases, V lost 8 bases, and 10 bases had no gene match. The CDR3 region has the DNA TGCGCCAGCCTTGATTGGACTAGCGATACCTACGAGCAGTACTTC. Protein: CASLDWTSDTYEQYF.

V and J are TRBV28 and TRBJ1-6; possibly TRBD1 for D (5 bases). CDR3 length: 15 amino acids. The germline gives CDR1 MDHEN, CDR2 SYDVKM. The V end lost 6 bases, the J end lost 7 bases, and 16 bases lay between the germline ends. CDR3 amino acids: CASSRGGGVNSPLHF. The CDR3 bases are TGTGCCAGCAGCCGAGGCGGGGGTGTGAATTCACCCCTCCACTTT.

In its sample, this clone was seen a few times. This sequence joins TRBV6-5 and TRBJ2-1; 13 bases map to TRBD2. Germline V gives CDR1 MNHEY, CDR2 SVGAGI. J was trimmed by 5 bases and V by 7 bases; bases with no gene match: 2. This CDR3 has 14 residues. The CDR3 protein is CASTGLAGDNEQFF. CDR3 sequence (DNA): TGTGCCAGCACCGGACTAGCGGGGGACAATGAGCAGTTCTTC.

This clone was detected only a few times. This chain uses TRBV4-2 with TRBJ2-3, with D possibly being TRBD2 (5 bases). This CDR3 contains 13 residues. From germline, CDR1 is LGHNA and CDR2 YNFKEQ. The V end was cut by 4 bases, the J end by 2 bases, with 7 bases between. In DNA, the CDR3 is TGTGCCAGCAGCCTGACTACCACAGATACGCAGTATTTT. It translates to CASSLTTTDTQYF.

This clone was seen a handful of times. The chain couples TRBV7-3 to TRBJ2-1; 11 bases line up with TRBD2. The germline V gene has CDR1 SGHTA and CDR2 FQGTGA. The length of the CDR3 is 15 residues. With 5 bases clipped from V and 8 bases from J, the junction kept 8 bases outside the gene matches. CDR3 residues: CASSATSGGVYEQFF. Written as DNA, the CDR3 is TGTGCCAGCAGCGCCACTAGCGGGGGTGTCTATGAGCAGTTCTTC.

The V call is TRBV5-5, the J call TRBJ2-7; 9 nucleotides agree with TRBD1. The V and J ends lost 2 bases and 4 bases, in that order; junction bases with no gene match: 10. Germline assignment: CDR1 SGHKS and CDR2 YYEKEE (reference sequence). This CDR3 is built from 16 residues. The CDR3 nucleotides are TGTGCCAGCAGCTTTATCCTTCCGGGACAGGGATACGAGCAGTACTTC. It yields the protein CASSFILPGQGYEQYF. Using reference TRBV5-5 and TRBJ2-7 for the parts outside the CDR3, the full variable domain is DAGVTQSPTHLIKTRGQQVTLRCSPISGHKSVSWYQQVLGQGPQFIFQYYEKEERGRGNFPDRFSARQFPNYSSELNVNALLLGDSALYLCASSFILPGQGYEQYFGPGTRLTVT.

This clone was counted a single time. The gene calls are TRBV5-1 and TRBJ1-1; 8 positions match TRBD1. From germline, CDR1 is SGHRS and CDR2 YFSETQ. V lost 1 base and J lost 4; bases outside the gene matches: 6. The CDR3 totals 15 residues. This CDR3 reads CASSLSDRVGTEAFF. The CDR3, as DNA: TGCGCCAGCAGCTTGTCGGACAGGGTGGGCACTGAAGCTTTCTTT. The variable domain in full, completed from reference TRBV5-1 and TRBJ1-1, reads KAGVTQTPRYLIKTRGQQVTLSCSPISGHRSVSWYQQTPGQGLQFLFEYFSETQRNKGNFPGRFSGRQFSNSRSEMNVSTLELGDSALYLCASSLSDRVGTEAFFGQGTRLTVV.

The table lists this clone with a few counts. This chain joins TRBV28 and TRBJ2-2; the match to TRBD2 covers 9 bases. The V gene end was trimmed by 3 bases and the J gene end by 5 bases; junction bases not matched to a gene: 4. Germline CDR1 MDHEN, CDR2 SYDVKM. This CDR3 contains 15 residues. The DNA of the CDR3 is TGTGCCAGCAGTTTGGGCGGGAGGGGTACCGGGGAGCTGTTTTTT. Amino acid sequence: CASSLGGRGTGELFF.

The chain combines TRBV2 with TRBJ1-1; TRBD1 matches at 7 bases. Germline V gene data show CDR1 as SNHLY and CDR2 as FYNNEI. CDR3 length equals 14 residues. Trimming took 4 bases from V and 5 from J; bases not matched to a gene: 7. The CDR3 here is CASSAEGAKTEAFF. DNA for the CDR3: TGTGCCAGCAGTGCAGAGGGGGCGAAGACTGAAGCTTTCTTT.

V gene TRBV5-1 combines with J gene TRBJ2-1; 7 nucleotides line up with TRBD1. The CDR3 length is 14 residues. After removal of 4 bases from V and 2 bases from J, the junction contained 3 bases not matched to a gene. From germline, CDR1 is SGHRS and CDR2 YFSETQ. The CDR3 here is CASSPTGTYNEQFF. Here the CDR3 DNA reads TGCGCCAGCAGCCCGACAGGGACCTACAATGAGCAGTTCTTC.

The genes are TRBV7-2 and TRBJ1-2; D may be TRBD1 (6 bases). V lost 5 bases and J lost 5, with 9 bases in between. There are 12 residues in the CDR3. In germline, CDR1 is SGHTA, CDR2 FQGNSA. The CDR3 bases are TGTGCCAGCAGCCCCCAGGGGTATGGCTACACCTTC. Protein sequence: CASSPQGYGYTF.

This clone has only a few counts. This chain links TRBV2 with TRBJ1-2; D is perhaps TRBD1 (5 bases). The CDR3 extends over 12 amino acids. The germline CDR1 and CDR2 sequences are SNHLY and FYNNEI. V was shortened by 7 bases and J by 8 bases, with 14 bases between the two germline ends. CDR3 coding DNA: TGTGCCAGCACCGCAGGGTTAGGAGGCTACACCTTC. This translates into CASTAGLGGYTF. The full variable domain, in which reference TRBV2 and TRBJ1-2 provide the parts outside the CDR3, is EPEVTQTPSHQVTQMGQEVILRCVPISNHLYFYWYRQILGQKVEFLVSFYNNEISEKSEIFDDQFSVERPDGSNFTLKIRSTKLEDSAMYFCASTAGLGGYTFGSGTRLTVV.

A few counts support this clone. The chain combines TRBV30 with TRBJ1-2; tentative D call: TRBD1 (6 bases). Germline CDR1 is GTSNPN and CDR2 is SVGIG (reference sequence). V was shortened by 5 bases and J by 8 bases, with 21 bases between the two germline ends. This CDR3 spans 14 amino acids. The CDR3 nucleotides read TGTGCCTGGTTGACACGGGAGGGGGTTTGGGGCTACACCTTC. This encodes CAWLTREGVWGYTF.

The chain links TRBV25-1 to TRBJ2-7; 8 positions agree with TRBD1. Germline V gene lookup returns CDR1 MGHDK and CDR2 SYGVNS. This CDR3 has 14 residues. Trimming took 2 bases from V and 4 from J; bases not matched to a gene: 4. The DNA of the CDR3 is TGTGCCAGCAGTGAAGGGACAGGATCGTACGAGCAGTACTTC. This translates into CASSEGTGSYEQYF.

The gene calls are TRBV7-6 and TRBJ2-7; the match to TRBD1 covers 9 bases. J was trimmed by 2 bases and V by 7 bases; bases with no gene match: 6. CDR1 and CDR2 from the germline V gene are SGHVS and FNYEAQ. This CDR3 has 14 residues. CDR3 nucleotide sequence: TGTGCCAGCACCCCGGGGACAGGGACCTACGAGCAGTACTTC. This translates into CASTPGTGTYEQYF.

The CDR3 DNA reads as TGTGCCAGCAGTGAGTCCCCGAGCTCCTACGAGCAGTACTTC. Protein: CASSESPSSYEQYF. The gene calls are TRBV6-1 and TRBJ2-7; D unresolved. Trimming took 3 bases from V and 0 from J, leaving 9 bases between them. Germline V gene data show CDR1 as MNHNS and CDR2 as SASEGT. This CDR3 spans 14 amino acids.